One sample yielded the 7 T cell receptor beta chains listed below, sequenced in a study of T cells in Graves' hyperthyroidism and ophthalmopathy. There were TCR beta CDR3 regions amplified from RNA transcripts. HTBI primers drove first-round RT-PCR of the TCR CDR3. MiXCR was run by TCRdb on the multiplex PCR reads, yielding one entry per CDR3 protein. In the table there are approximately 720,000 distinct CDR3 sequences, around 19% of which are singletons. Sequenced sample: blood. Receptors were obtained from a woman in her 50s with Graves' hyperthyroidism that later progressed to Graves' ophthalmopathy.

With respect to this clonotype: A much larger clone lies one base from this, so it may be a read error. This chain joins TRBV20-1 and TRBJ2-3, with TRBD2 as a possible D gene (6 bases). This CDR3 is built from 16 residues. V shed 4 bases and J shed 3 bases, with 20 bases lying between them. Germline V gene sequence: CDR1 DFQATT, CDR2 SNEGSKA (reference sequence). The CDR3 here is CSANGGTGGVTDTQYF. CDR3 nucleotide sequence: TGCAGTGCTAATGGTGGGACTGGCGGGGTTACAGATACGCAGTATTTT.

For this clonotype: A much larger clone sits a single nucleotide away, making a read error possible. V gene TRBV5-1 combines with J gene TRBJ2-3; 9 nucleotides align to TRBD2. Germline V gene data show CDR1 as SGHRS and CDR2 as YFSETQ. This CDR3 spans 13 amino acids. The CDR3 is CVSSGGRTDTQYF. The CDR3 coding sequence is TGCGTCAGCAGCGGGGGGCGCACAGATACGCAGTATTTT.

This clonotype was seen a handful of times. The chain is built from TRBV19 and TRBJ2-3, with 13 bases identical to TRBD2. Germline lookup yields CDR1 LNHDA and CDR2 SQIVND (reference sequence). The CDR3 has 15 residues. The ends lost 1 base at V and 5 bases at J; junction bases unmatched: 0. The CDR3, as DNA: TGTGCCAGTAGTATAGGGACTAGCGGGGGAGATACGCAGTATTTT. Its translation: CASSIGTSGGDTQYF.

Many counts were recorded for this clonotype. This rearrangement joins TRBV11-2 to TRBJ1-4, with a weak D call TRBD1 (5 bases). Trimming cost V 5 bases and J 7 bases, with 17 bases left between them. The CDR3 covers 15 residues. The V gene's germline CDR1 is SGHAT and CDR2 FQNNGV. The CDR3 is CASSAWAFRAEKLFF. In DNA, the CDR3 is TGTGCCAGCAGCGCGTGGGCATTCAGGGCTGAAAAACTGTTTTTT.

There are a few counts of this clonotype. The chain combines TRBV27 with TRBJ1-1; tentative D call: TRBD1 (6 bases). The CDR3 totals 17 residues. The germline gives CDR1 MNHEY, CDR2 SMNVEV (reference sequence). V lost 4 bases, J lost 4 bases, and 22 bases lay in between. The CDR3 nucleotides read TGTGCCAGCAGTTCCCCAACAGGGTCGGATCAAGGCACTGAAGCTTTCTTT. Translating gives CASSSPTGSDQGTEAFF.

This chain connects TRBV18 to TRBJ2-1; D ambiguous. Per the germline V gene, CDR1 is KGHSH and CDR2 is LQKENI. The CDR3 is made up of 15 amino acids. The germline V and J ends were trimmed by 4 bases and 4 bases, with 14 bases remaining between them. The CDR3 loop is CASSHVEFGYNEQFF. DNA of the CDR3: TGTGCCAGCTCACACGTAGAGTTCGGTTACAATGAGCAGTTCTTC.

This clonotype was observed at least ten times. The V gene is TRBV20-1, the J gene TRBJ1-1; 8 bases map to TRBD1. After removal of 1 base from V and 5 bases from J, the junction contained 6 bases not matched to a gene. Looked up from germline, CDR1 is DFQATT and CDR2 is SNEGSKA (reference sequence). This CDR3 is built from 14 residues. The DNA for the CDR3 is TGCAGTGCTAGAGGGACAGGGTTTGCGACTGAAGCTTTCTTT. Its protein product is CSARGTGFATEAFF.